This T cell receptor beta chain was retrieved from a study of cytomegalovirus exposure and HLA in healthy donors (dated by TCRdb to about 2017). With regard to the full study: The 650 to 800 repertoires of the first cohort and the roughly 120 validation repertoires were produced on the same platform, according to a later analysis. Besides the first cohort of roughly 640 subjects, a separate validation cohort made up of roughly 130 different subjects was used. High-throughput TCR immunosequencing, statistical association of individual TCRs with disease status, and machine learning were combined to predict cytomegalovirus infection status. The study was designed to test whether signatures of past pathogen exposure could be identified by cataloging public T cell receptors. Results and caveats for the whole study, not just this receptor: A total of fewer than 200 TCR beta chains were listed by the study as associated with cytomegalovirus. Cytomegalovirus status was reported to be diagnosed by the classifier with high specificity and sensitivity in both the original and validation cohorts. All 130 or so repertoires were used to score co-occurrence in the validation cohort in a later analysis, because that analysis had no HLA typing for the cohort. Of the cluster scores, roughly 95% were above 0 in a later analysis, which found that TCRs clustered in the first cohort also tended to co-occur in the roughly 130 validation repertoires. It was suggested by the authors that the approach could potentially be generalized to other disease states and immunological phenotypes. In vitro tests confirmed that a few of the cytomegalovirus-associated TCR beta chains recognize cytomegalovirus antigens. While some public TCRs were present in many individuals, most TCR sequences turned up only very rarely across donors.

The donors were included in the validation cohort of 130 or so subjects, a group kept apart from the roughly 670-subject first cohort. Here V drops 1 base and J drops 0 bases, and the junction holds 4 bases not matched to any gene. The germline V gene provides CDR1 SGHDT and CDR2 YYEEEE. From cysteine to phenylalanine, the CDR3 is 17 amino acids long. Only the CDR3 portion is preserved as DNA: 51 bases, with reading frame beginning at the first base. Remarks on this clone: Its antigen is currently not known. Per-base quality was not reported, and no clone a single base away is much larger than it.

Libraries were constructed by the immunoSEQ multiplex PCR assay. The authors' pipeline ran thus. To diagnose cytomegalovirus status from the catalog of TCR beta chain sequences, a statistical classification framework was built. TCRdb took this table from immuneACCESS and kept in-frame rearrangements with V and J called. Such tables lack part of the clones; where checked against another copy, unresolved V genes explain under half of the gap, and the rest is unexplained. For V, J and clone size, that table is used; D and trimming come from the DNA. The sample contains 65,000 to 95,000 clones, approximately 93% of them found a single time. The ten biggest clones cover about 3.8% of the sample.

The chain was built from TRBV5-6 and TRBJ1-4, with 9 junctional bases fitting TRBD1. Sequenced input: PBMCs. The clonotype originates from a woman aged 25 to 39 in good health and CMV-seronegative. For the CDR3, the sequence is CASSLLGQGTTNEKLFF. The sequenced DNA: TGTGCCAGCAGCTTGCTGGGACAGGGAACAACTAATGAAAAACTGTTTTTT. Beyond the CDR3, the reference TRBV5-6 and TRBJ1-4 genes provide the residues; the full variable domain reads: DAGVTQSPTHLIKTRGQQVTLRCSPKSGHDTVSWYQQALGQGPQFIFQYYEEEERQRGNFPDRFSGHQFPNYSSELNVNALLLGDSALYLCASSLLGQGTTNEKLFFGSGTQLSVL.